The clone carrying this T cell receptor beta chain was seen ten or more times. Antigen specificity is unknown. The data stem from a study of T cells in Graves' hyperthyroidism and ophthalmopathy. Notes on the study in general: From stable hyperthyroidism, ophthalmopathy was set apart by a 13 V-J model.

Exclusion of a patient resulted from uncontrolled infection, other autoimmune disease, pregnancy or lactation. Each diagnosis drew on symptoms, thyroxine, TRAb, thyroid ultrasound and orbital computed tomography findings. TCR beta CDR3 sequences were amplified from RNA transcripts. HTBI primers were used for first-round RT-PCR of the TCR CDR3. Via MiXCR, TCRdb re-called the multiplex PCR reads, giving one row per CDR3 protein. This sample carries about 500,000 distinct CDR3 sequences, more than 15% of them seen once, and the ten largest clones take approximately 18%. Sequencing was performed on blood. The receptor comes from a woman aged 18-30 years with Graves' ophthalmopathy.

For the CDR3, the DNA is TGTGCCAGCACTACCGGGAGTAAGGGGGCCAACGTCCTGACTTTC. Translated, it gives CASTTGSKGANVLTF. The V call is TRBV6-1, the J call TRBJ2-6, with D perhaps matching TRBD2 (6 bases). Trimming took 7 bases from V and 4 from J, leaving 14 bases between them. This CDR3 has 15 residues. Germline V gene sequence: CDR1 MNHNS, CDR2 SASEGT.